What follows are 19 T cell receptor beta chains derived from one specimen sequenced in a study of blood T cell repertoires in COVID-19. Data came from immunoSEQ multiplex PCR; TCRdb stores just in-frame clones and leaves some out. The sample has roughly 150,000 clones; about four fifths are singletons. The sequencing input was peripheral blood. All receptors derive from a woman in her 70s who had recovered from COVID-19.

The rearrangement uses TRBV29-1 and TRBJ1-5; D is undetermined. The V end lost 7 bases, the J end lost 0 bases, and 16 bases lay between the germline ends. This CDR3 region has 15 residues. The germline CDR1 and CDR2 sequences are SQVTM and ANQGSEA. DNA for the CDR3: TGCAGCGCAACCACCCACCCCTATAGCAATCAGCCCCAGCATTTT. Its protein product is CSATTHPYSNQPQHF.

The CDR3: CASSTGGPTEAFF. The CDR3 DNA is TGTGCCAGCAGTACAGGGGGCCCCACTGAAGCTTTCTTT. The chain uses TRBV6-5 and TRBJ1-1; 9 bases line up with TRBD1. Germline CDR1 reads MNHEY; CDR2 reads SVGAGI. J was trimmed by 4 bases and V by 5 bases; bases with no gene match: 2. The CDR3 runs 13 residues.

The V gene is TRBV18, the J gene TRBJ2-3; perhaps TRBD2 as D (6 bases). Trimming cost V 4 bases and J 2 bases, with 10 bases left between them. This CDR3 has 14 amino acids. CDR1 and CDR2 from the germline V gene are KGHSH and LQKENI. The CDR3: CASSRGVSTDTQYF. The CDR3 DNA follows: TGTGCCAGCTCACGGGGGGTATCCACAGATACGCAGTATTTT.

The CDR3 DNA reads as TGCGCCAGCAGCTTCATAACAGGGGGGGATGGCTACACCTTC. Residues: CASSFITGGDGYTF. The J gene is TRBJ1-2, the V gene TRBV5-1; the match to TRBD1 covers 8 bases. Germline CDR1 is SGHRS and CDR2 is YFSETQ. After removal of 2 bases from V and 6 bases from J, the junction contained 6 bases not matched to a gene. The CDR3 covers 14 residues.

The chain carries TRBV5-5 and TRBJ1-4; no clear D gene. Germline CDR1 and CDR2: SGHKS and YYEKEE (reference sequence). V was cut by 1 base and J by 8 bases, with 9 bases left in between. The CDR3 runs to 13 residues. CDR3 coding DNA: TGTGCCAGCAGCTTGAGCGCGGGCGAAAAACTGTTTTTT. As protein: CASSLSAGEKLFF.

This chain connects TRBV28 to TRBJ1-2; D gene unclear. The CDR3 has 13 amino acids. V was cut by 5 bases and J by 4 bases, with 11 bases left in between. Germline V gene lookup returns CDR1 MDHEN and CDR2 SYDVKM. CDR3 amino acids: CASSPGSGYGYTF. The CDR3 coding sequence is TGTGCCAGCAGTCCCGGATCGGGCTATGGCTACACCTTC.

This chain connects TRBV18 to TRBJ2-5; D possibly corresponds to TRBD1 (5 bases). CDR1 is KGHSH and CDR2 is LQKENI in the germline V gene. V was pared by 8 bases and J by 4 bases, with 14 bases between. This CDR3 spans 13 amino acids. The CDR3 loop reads CASVGSRAETQYF. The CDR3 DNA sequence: TGTGCCAGCGTGGGTAGCAGGGCAGAGACCCAGTACTTC.

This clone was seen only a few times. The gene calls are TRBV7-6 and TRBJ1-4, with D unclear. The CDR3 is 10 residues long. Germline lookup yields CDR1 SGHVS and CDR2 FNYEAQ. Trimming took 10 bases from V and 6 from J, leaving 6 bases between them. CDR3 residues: CANRDEKLFF. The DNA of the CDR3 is TGTGCCAATCGGGATGAAAAACTGTTTTTT.

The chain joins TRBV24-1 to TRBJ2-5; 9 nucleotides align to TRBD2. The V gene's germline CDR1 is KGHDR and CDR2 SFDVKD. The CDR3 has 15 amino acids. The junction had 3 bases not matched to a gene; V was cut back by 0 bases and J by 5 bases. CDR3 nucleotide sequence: TGTGCCACCAGTGATTTGGTAGCGGGGGATGAGACCCAGTACTTC. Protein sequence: CATSDLVAGDETQYF.

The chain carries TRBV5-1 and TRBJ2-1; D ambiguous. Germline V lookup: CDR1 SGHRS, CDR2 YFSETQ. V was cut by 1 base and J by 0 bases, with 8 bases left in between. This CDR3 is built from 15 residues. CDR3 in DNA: TGCGCCAGCAGCTTGTTCCGGAGCTCCTACAATGAGCAGTTCTTC. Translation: CASSLFRSSYNEQFF.

For the CDR3, the DNA is TGTGCCAGCAGACCCGACAGGGGTGGGTACGAGCAGTACTTC. This encodes CASRPDRGGYEQYF. The J gene is TRBJ2-7, the V gene TRBV28; 8 nucleotides agree with TRBD1. The CDR3 is made up of 14 amino acids. Germline trimming cut 6 bases from V and 4 bases from J; bases unmatched to any gene: 8. Germline values: CDR1 MDHEN, CDR2 SYDVKM.

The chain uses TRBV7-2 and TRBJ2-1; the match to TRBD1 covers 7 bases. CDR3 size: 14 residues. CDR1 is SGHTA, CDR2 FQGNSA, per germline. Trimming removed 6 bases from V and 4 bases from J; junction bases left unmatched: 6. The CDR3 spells CASSPRDSYNEQFF. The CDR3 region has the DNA TGTGCCAGCAGTCCTCGGGACAGTTACAATGAGCAGTTCTTC.

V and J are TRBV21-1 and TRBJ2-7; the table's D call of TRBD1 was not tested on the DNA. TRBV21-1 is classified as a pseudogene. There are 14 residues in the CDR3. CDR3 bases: TGTGCCAGCAACCCGGGACAGCGCGGCTACGAGCAGTACTTC. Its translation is CASNPGQRGYEQYF.

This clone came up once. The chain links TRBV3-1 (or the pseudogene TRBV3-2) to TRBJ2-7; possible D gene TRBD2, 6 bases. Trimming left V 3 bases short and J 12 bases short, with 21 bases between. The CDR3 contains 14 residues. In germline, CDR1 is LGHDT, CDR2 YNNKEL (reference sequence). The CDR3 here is CASSHPTGGRRRYF. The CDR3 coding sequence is TGTGCCAGCAGCCACCCCACCGGGGGACGGCGTCGGTACTTC.

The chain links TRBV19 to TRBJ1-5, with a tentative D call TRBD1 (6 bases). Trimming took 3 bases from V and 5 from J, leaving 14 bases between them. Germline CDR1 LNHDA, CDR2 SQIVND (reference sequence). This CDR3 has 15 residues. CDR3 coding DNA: TGTGCCAGTAGTATCCAAGGGGGGGGCGATCAGCCCCAGCATTTT. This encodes CASSIQGGGDQPQHF.

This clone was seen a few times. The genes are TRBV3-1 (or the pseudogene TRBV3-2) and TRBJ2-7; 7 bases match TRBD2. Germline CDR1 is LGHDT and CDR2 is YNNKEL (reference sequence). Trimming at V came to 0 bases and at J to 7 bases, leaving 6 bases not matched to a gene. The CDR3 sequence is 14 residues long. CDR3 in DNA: TGTGCCAGCAGCCAAGAGGCGGCCGGGGGGGAGCAGTACTTC. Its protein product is CASSQEAAGGEQYF.

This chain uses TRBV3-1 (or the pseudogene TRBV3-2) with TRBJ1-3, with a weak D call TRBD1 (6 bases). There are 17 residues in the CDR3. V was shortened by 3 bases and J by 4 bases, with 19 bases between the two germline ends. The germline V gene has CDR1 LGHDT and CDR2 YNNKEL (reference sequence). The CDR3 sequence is CASSQETTGVNGNTIYF. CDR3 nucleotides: TGTGCCAGCAGCCAGGAAACGACAGGCGTTAACGGAAACACCATATATTTT.

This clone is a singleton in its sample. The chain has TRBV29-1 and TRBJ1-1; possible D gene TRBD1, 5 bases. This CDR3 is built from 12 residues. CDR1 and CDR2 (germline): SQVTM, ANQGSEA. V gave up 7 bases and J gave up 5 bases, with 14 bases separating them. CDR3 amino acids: CSATPGGTEAFF. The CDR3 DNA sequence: TGCAGCGCCACCCCGGGGGGTACTGAAGCTTTCTTT.

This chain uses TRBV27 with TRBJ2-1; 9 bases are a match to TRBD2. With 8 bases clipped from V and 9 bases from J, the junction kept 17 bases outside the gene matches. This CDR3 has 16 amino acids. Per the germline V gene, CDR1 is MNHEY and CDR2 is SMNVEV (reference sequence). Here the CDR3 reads CASLPMAASLAGEQFF. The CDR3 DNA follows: TGTGCCAGCCTTCCGATGGCAGCCTCACTAGCGGGTGAGCAGTTCTTC.